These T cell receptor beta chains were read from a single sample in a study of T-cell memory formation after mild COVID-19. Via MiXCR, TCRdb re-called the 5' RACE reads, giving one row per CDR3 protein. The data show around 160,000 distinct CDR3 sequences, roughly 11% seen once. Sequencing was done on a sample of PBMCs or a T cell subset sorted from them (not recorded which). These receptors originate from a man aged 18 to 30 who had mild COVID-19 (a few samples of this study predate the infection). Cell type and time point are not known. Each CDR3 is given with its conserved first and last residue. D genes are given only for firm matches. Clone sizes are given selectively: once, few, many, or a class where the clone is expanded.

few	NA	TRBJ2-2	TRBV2	CASIGGGLTGELFF	TGTGCCAGCATAGGAGGGGGCCTCACCGGGGAGCTGTTTTTT
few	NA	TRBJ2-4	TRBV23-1	CASTTILGKNIQYF	TGCGCCAGCACGACAATTCTTGGCAAAAACATTCAGTACTTC
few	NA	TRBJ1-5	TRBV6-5	CASSYLRQPQHF	TGTGCCAGCAGTTACTTACGACAGCCCCAGCATTTT
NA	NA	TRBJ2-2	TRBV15	CATSVGSTGELFF	TGTGCCACCAGCGTAGGGTCCACCGGGGAGCTGTTTTTT
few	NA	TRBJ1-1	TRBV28	CASVGGSEAFF	TGTGCCAGCGTGGGGGGGTCTGAAGCTTTCTTT
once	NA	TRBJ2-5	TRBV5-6	CASSLVAEETQYF	TGTGCAAGCAGCTTGGTAGCGGAAGAGACCCAGTACTTC
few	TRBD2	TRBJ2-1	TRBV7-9	CASSDLWAGGSSSYNEQFF	TGTGCCAGCAGCGACCTTTGGGCGGGGGGCTCTAGCTCCTACAATGAGCAGTTCTTC
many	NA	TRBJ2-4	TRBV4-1	CASSQAGPVTEAKNIQYF	TGCGCCAGCAGCCAAGCGGGGCCCGTGACAGAAGCCAAAAACATTCAGTACTTC
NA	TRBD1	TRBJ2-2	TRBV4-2	CASSQERTGWVGELFF	TGTGCCAGCAGCCAAGAAAGGACAGGGTGGGTCGGGGAGCTGTTTTTT
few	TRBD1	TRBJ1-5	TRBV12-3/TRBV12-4	CASTGQGVEQPQHF	TGTGCCAGCACGGGACAGGGGGTGGAACAGCCCCAGCATTTT
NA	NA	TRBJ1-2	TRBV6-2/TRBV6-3	CASITTSGYGYTF	TGTGCCAGCATCACTACGTCGGGGTATGGCTACACCTTC
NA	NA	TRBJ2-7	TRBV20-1	CSAPGDTGIYEQYF	TGCAGTGCCCCCGGGGACACAGGGATCTACGAGCAGTACTTC
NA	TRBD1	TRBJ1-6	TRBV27	CASTLGTASPLHF	TGTGCCAGCACCCTCGGGACAGCCTCACCCCTCCACTTT
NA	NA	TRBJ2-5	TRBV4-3	CASSQAPGPVVTQYF	TGCGCCAGCAGCCAAGCCCCCGGCCCGGTCGTGACCCAGTACTTC
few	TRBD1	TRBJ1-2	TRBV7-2	CASSARQGLGYTF	TGTGCCAGCAGCGCACGACAGGGGTTGGGCTACACCTTC
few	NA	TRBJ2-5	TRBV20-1	CSAQQETQYF	TGCAGTGCACAGCAAGAGACCCAGTACTTC
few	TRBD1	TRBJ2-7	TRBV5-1	CASSVETGAVGYEQYF	TGCGCCAGCAGCGTAGAGACAGGGGCTGTGGGATACGAGCAGTACTTC
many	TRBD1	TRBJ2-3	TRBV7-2	CASSSDRGTDTQYF	TGTGCCAGCAGCTCGGACAGGGGGACAGATACGCAGTATTTT
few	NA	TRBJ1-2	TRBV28	CASSAPTVNYGYTF	TGTGCCAGCAGTGCCCCGACAGTTAACTATGGCTACACCTTC
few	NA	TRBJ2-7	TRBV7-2	CASSFGYISYEQYF	TGTGCCAGCAGCTTCGGATATATCTCCTACGAGCAGTACTTC
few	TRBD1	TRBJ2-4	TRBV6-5	CATRGGLSIQYF	TGTGCCACCAGAGGGGGCCTGAGCATTCAGTACTTC
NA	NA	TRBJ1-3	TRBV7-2	CASSLAAGSQAGNTIYF	TGTGCCAGCAGCTTAGCTGCTGGCAGCCAGGCCGGAAACACCATATATTTT
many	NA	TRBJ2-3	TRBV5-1	CASSPGGGTDTQYF	TGCGCCAGCAGCCCAGGGGGGGGCACAGATACGCAGTATTTT
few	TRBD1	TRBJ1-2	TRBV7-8	CASSLGDSYYGYTF	TGTGCCAGCAGCTTAGGGGACAGCTACTATGGCTACACCTTC
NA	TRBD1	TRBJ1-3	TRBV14	CASSRNRGGNTIYF	TGTGCCAGCAGCCGCAACAGGGGGGGAAACACCATATATTTT
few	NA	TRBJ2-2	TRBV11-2	CASSIAGTGNTGELFF	TGTGCCAGCAGCATTGCCGGGACTGGCAACACCGGGGAGCTGTTTTTT
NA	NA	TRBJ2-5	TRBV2	CASGMSVQETQYF	TGTGCCAGCGGTATGAGCGTCCAAGAGACCCAGTACTTC
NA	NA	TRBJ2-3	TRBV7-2	CASSRWGPTDTQYF	TGTGCCAGCAGCAGATGGGGCCCCACAGATACGCAGTATTTT
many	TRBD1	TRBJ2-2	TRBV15	CATGTGLSGELFF	TGTGCCACCGGGACAGGGCTGAGCGGGGAGCTGTTTTTT
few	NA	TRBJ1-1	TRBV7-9	CASSSGQPWGEAFF	TGTGCCAGCAGCTCAGGACAACCCTGGGGTGAAGCTTTCTTT